A single sample gave rise to the 14 T cell receptor beta chains below, sequenced in a study of T-cell memory formation after mild COVID-19. TCRdb re-analysed the 5' RACE reads in MiXCR, keeping a single row per CDR3 protein. The sample contains some 600,000 distinct CDR3 sequences, around a sixth of which appear only once. The sample was PBMCs or a T cell subset sorted from them (not recorded which). The receptors were sampled from an adult woman who had mild COVID-19 (a few samples of this study predate the infection). Cell type and time point are not known.

The rearrangement uses TRBV19 and TRBJ2-5, with TRBD1 matching 7 bases. CDR1 is LNHDA, CDR2 SQIVND, per germline (reference sequence). Unmatched junction bases numbered 12, after V lost 5 bases and J lost 0 bases. The CDR3 loop spans 17 amino acids. Here the CDR3 DNA reads TGTGCCAGTAGTGCGACAGGGTCGAATACGTACCAAGAGACCCAGTACTTC. Its translation: CASSATGSNTYQETQYF.

The chain links TRBV20-1 to TRBJ2-2; D is tentatively TRBD1 or TRBD2 (5 bases each). This CDR3 is 17 amino acids long. Germline V gene data show CDR1 as DFQATT and CDR2 as SNEGSKA (reference sequence). The germline V and J ends were trimmed by 0 bases and 7 bases, with 21 bases remaining between them. The CDR3 loop is CSARDPNRDLNLGELFF. The CDR3 bases are TGCAGTGCTAGAGACCCGAACCGGGACCTTAACCTCGGGGAGCTGTTTTTT.

This chain connects TRBV4-1 to TRBJ1-1, with D perhaps matching TRBD1 (5 bases). CDR1 is MGHRA, CDR2 YSYEKL, per germline. V lost 3 bases and J lost 1, with 9 bases in between. This CDR3 has 14 amino acids. For the CDR3, the DNA is TGCGCCAGCAGCCAGGGGACTGCGAACACTGAAGCTTTCTTT. As protein: CASSQGTANTEAFF.

V and J are TRBV10-2 and TRBJ2-1; 7 nucleotides agree with TRBD2. This CDR3 is 14 amino acids long. The germline V gene has CDR1 WSHSY and CDR2 SAAADI. V lost 3 bases to trimming and J lost 9 bases; unmatched junction nucleotides: 8. CDR3 sequence (DNA): TGCGCCAGCAGTGAAAGCGGGGAGGGGCCTGAGCAGTTCTTC. This encodes CASSESGEGPEQFF.

This clonotype was seen a handful of times. The chain uses TRBV4-2 and TRBJ2-7; D is tentatively TRBD1 or TRBD2 (5 bases each). Germline V gene lookup returns CDR1 LGHNA and CDR2 YNFKEQ. The germline V and J ends were trimmed by 1 base and 2 bases, with 9 bases remaining between them. The CDR3 consists of 14 residues. The CDR3 loop reads CASSQGDRTYEQYF. CDR3 DNA: TGTGCCAGCAGCCAAGGGGACCGTACCTACGAGCAGTACTTC.

This clonotype turned up a few times. The V call is TRBV6-1, the J call TRBJ2-3, with no clear D. This CDR3 is 14 amino acids long. The germline gives CDR1 MNHNS, CDR2 SASEGT. V gave up 2 bases and J gave up 2 bases, with 8 bases separating them. The CDR3 DNA reads as TGTGCCAGCAGTGAACCACTTCACACAGATACGCAGTATTTT. It specifies CASSEPLHTDTQYF.

This clonotype was seen more than once but under ten times. The chain employs TRBV5-1 and TRBJ2-5; 7 positions match TRBD2. Germline V gives CDR1 SGHRS, CDR2 YFSETQ. This CDR3 region has 15 residues. The trim removed 0 bases at V and 2 bases at J, leaving 4 bases unmatched. CDR3 DNA sequence: TGCGCCAGCAGCTTGGTGGCGGGGGAACAAGAGACCCAGTACTTC. This encodes CASSLVAGEQETQYF.

The chain is built from TRBV7-2 and TRBJ2-5; D may correspond to TRBD1 or TRBD2 (6 bases each). V dropped 3 bases and J dropped 2 bases, with 13 bases sitting between them. CDR1 is SGHTA, CDR2 FQGNSA, per germline. The CDR3 is made up of 15 amino acids. CDR3 protein: CASSFRSGAQETQYF. DNA for the CDR3: TGTGCCAGCAGCTTTAGATCGGGGGCGCAAGAGACCCAGTACTTC.

This clonotype occurred many times. V gene TRBV7-8 combines with J gene TRBJ2-2, with 11 positions matching TRBD2. The ends lost 1 base at V and 8 bases at J; junction bases unmatched: 3. This CDR3 comprises 15 residues. Germline V gene sequence: CDR1 SGHVS, CDR2 FQNEAQ. The CDR3 coding sequence is TGTGCCAGCAGCTTAGGACTAGCGGGGTCTGGGGAGCTGTTTTTT. Translating gives CASSLGLAGSGELFF.

This clonotype was observed a handful of times. The rearrangement links TRBV18 to TRBJ1-1, with D unclear. Germline-derived CDR1 and CDR2 are KGHSH and LQKENI. V shed 3 bases and J shed 6 bases, with 17 bases lying between them. The CDR3 extends over 15 amino acids. This chain's CDR3 is CASSPSLTTAPEAFF. CDR3 nucleotides: TGTGCCAGCTCACCGAGTCTGACAACGGCCCCTGAAGCTTTCTTT.

The chain joins TRBV27 to TRBJ2-7; no firm D call. V gave up 5 bases and J gave up 0 bases, with 14 bases separating them. CDR3 length: 15 residues. Germline CDR1 is MNHEY and CDR2 is SMNVEV (reference sequence). CDR3 in DNA: TGTGCCAGCAGTCCTCGGCCACTTTCCTCCTACGAGCAGTACTTC. Protein sequence: CASSPRPLSSYEQYF.

This chain links TRBV7-9 with TRBJ1-2, with D perhaps matching TRBD1 (5 bases). Trimming left V 4 bases short and J 5 bases short, with 17 bases between. CDR3 length equals 15 residues. Germline values: CDR1 SEHNR, CDR2 FQNEAQ (reference sequence). The DNA for the CDR3 is TGTGCCAGCAGCTCTACCGGAGGAGGGGAGTATGGCTACACCTTC. Translation gives CASSSTGGGEYGYTF. The whole variable domain, filled in from reference TRBV7-9 and TRBJ1-2, reads DTGVSQNPRHKITKRGQNVTFRCDPISEHNRLYWYRQTLGQGPEFLTYFQNEAQLEKSRLLSDRFSAERPKGSFSTLEIQRTEQGDSAMYLCASSSTGGGEYGYTFGSGTRLTVV.

This clonotype has just a few counts. CDR3 in amino acids: CSARHHSGRLKEQFF. The CDR3 region has the DNA TGCAGTGCTAGACATCATAGCGGGAGATTAAAGGAGCAGTTCTTC. The chain uses TRBV20-1 and TRBJ2-1; 9 bases align to TRBD2. This CDR3 has 15 amino acids. Germline loops: CDR1 DFQATT, CDR2 SNEGSKA (reference sequence). The trim removed 2 bases at V and 10 bases at J, leaving 12 bases unmatched.

This clonotype occurred a few times. The CDR3 nucleotides are TGTGCCAGCAGTGGCTCCCCAGTTGGGGTCACAGATACGCAGTATTTT. Its translation is CASSGSPVGVTDTQYF. This sequence joins TRBV25-1 and TRBJ2-3; no clear D. Per the germline V gene, CDR1 is MGHDK and CDR2 is SYGVNS. This CDR3 region has 16 residues. V lost 4 bases, J lost 2 bases, and 16 bases lay in between. Using reference TRBV25-1 and TRBJ2-3 for the parts outside the CDR3, the full variable domain is EADIYQTPRYLVIGTGKKITLECSQTMGHDKMYWYQQDPGMELHLIHYSYGVNSTEKGDLSSESTVSRIRTEHFPLTLESARPSHTSQYLCASSGSPVGVTDTQYFGPGTRLTVL.